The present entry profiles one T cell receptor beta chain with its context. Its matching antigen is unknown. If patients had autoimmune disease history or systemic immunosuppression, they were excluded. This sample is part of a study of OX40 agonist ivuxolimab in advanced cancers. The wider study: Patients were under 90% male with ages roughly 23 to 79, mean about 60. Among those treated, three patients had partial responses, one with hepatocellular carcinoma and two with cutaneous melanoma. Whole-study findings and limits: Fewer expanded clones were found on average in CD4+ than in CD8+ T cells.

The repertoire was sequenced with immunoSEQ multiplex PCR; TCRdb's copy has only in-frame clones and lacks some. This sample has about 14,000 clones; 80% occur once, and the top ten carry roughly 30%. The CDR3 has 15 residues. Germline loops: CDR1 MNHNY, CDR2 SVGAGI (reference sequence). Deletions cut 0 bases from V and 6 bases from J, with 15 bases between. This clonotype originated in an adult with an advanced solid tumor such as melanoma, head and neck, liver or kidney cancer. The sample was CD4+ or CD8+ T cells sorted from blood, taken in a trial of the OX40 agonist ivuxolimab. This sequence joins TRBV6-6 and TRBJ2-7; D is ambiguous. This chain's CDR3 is CASSYSKVPLAEQYF. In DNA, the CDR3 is TGTGCCAGCAGTTACTCGAAAGTCCCCCTCGCCGAGCAGTACTTC.